This T cell receptor (beta chain) was found in a study of shared clonotypes between healthy human individuals. Produced via immunoSEQ multiplex PCR; TCRdb's table is partial and in-frame only. The table includes a few million clones, 85% to 95% detected once. Terminally differentiated effector memory CD45RA+ cells were left out of the naive CD8 fraction, which was CD45RO-negative and positively selected for CCR7. Germline CDR1 reads MNHEY; CDR2 reads SMNVEV (reference sequence). J gave up 4 bases and V 2 bases, and 6 bases lay outside the gene matches. The CDR3 is made up of 15 amino acids. The source of this sequence is a man between 18 and 29 years old in good health. Some clones in this sample may be carry-over from other donors' samples. The V gene is TRBV27, the J gene TRBJ1-2; TRBD1 matches 8 bases. The sample consisted of naive CD8+ T cells from PBMCs. CDR3 sequence reads: CASSLVGTGIYGYTF. The CDR3 DNA sequence: TGTGCCAGCAGTTTAGTGGGGACAGGAATCTATGGCTACACCTTC.